Listed below are T cell receptor beta chains from one sample, sequenced in a study of lung T cells in sarcoidosis with Löfgren's syndrome. MiXCR, run by TCRdb on the reads, gives a single entry per CDR3 protein. The table shows a few thousand distinct CDR3 sequences, with approximately 20% occurring only once. The sample taken for sequencing was CD4+ T cells from bronchoalveolar lavage. The receptors stem from a human donor with sarcoidosis (Löfgren's syndrome or another form), or a control subject (not recorded which). The CDR3 runs from the conserved cysteine through the conserved F or W. D genes are given only for firm matches. The size field is filled for only some rows; it gives once, few, many or a size class.

j_gene: TRBJ2-3
v_gene: TRBV28
d_gene: TRBD2
abundance: medium-sized
CDR3nt: TGTGCCACCTCCCTAGCGGGGACCGGGACAGATACGCAGTATTTT
CDR3aa: CATSLAGTGTDTQYF

j_gene: TRBJ2-3
v_gene: TRBV28
d_gene: TRBD1
abundance: medium-sized
CDR3nt: TGTGCCAGCAGTTCCCCGGGACAGGGAACAGATACGCAGTATTTT
CDR3aa: CASSSPGQGTDTQYF

j_gene: TRBJ2-5
v_gene: TRBV6-2/TRBV6-3
d_gene: -
abundance: -
CDR3nt: TGTGCCGGCAGTAACAGGGGGGGTAGAGAGACCCGGTACTTC
CDR3aa: CAGSNRGGRETRYF

j_gene: TRBJ2-5
v_gene: TRBV2
d_gene: -
abundance: large
CDR3nt: TGTGCCAGCACGCGGGACAGCCAAGAGACCCAGTACTTC
CDR3aa: CASTRDSQETQYF

j_gene: TRBJ2-3
v_gene: TRBV19
d_gene: -
abundance: medium-sized
CDR3nt: TGTGCCAGTAGTCCTCGTTCGGGGGTGGGCACAGATACGCAGTATTTT
CDR3aa: CASSPRSGVGTDTQYF

j_gene: TRBJ1-2
v_gene: TRBV27
d_gene: -
abundance: -
CDR3nt: TGTGCCAGTAGTTTCAGGCCCCAGGACGGCTACACCTTC
CDR3aa: CASSFRPQDGYTF

j_gene: TRBJ2-5
v_gene: TRBV11-2
d_gene: TRBD1
abundance: many
CDR3nt: TGTGCCAGCAGCTTAGGCACAGGGGGAGAGACCCAGTACTTC
CDR3aa: CASSLGTGGETQYF

j_gene: TRBJ2-1
v_gene: TRBV11-3
d_gene: -
abundance: many
CDR3nt: TGTGCCAGCAGCTTTCTAGAGGGGAATGAGCAGTTCTTC
CDR3aa: CASSFLEGNEQFF

j_gene: TRBJ1-2
v_gene: TRBV4-1
d_gene: TRBD1
abundance: many
CDR3nt: TGCGCCAGCAGCCAAGATAGACAGGGGGGGATATTTGGCTACACCTTC
CDR3aa: CASSQDRQGGIFGYTF

j_gene: TRBJ1-1
v_gene: TRBV20-1
d_gene: -
abundance: -
CDR3nt: TGCATTGCTAGAGAGAGGTCCCGACTTATGAACACTGAGGCTTTCTTT
CDR3aa: CIARERSRLMNTEAFF

j_gene: TRBJ1-1
v_gene: TRBV20-1
d_gene: -
abundance: large
CDR3nt: TGCAGTGCTAGAGAGGGGACGATACAAGCTTTCTTT
CDR3aa: CSAREGTIQAFF

j_gene: TRBJ1-1
v_gene: TRBV11-2
d_gene: TRBD1
abundance: -
CDR3nt: TGTGCCAACAGCTACTGGACAGGGGGGAACACTGAAGCTTTCTTC
CDR3aa: CANSYWTGGNTEAFF

j_gene: TRBJ2-7
v_gene: TRBV6-1
d_gene: TRBD1
abundance: medium-sized
CDR3nt: TGTGCCAGCTCGTGGACAGGGGGTGGCGAGCAGTACTTC
CDR3aa: CASSWTGGGEQYF

j_gene: TRBJ2-2
v_gene: TRBV24-1
d_gene: -
abundance: -
CDR3nt: TGCGCCACCAGTGTCTGCAGGGAGAGCACCGGGGAGCTGTTTTTT
CDR3aa: CATSVCRESTGELFF

j_gene: TRBJ1-5
v_gene: TRBV11-2
d_gene: TRBD1
abundance: many
CDR3nt: TGTGCCAGCAGCCCCCAGGGGGCGGGACAGCCCCAGCATTTT
CDR3aa: CASSPQGAGQPQHF

j_gene: TRBJ1-5
v_gene: TRBV29-1
d_gene: -
abundance: medium-sized
CDR3nt: TGCAGCGTTGGAGCAGATAGCAATCAGCCCCAGCATTTT
CDR3aa: CSVGADSNQPQHF

j_gene: TRBJ2-5
v_gene: TRBV5-1
d_gene: -
abundance: many
CDR3nt: TGCGCCAGCAGCACCTACCAAGAGACCCAGTACTTC
CDR3aa: CASSTYQETQYF

j_gene: TRBJ1-2
v_gene: TRBV5-5
d_gene: -
abundance: many
CDR3nt: TGTGCCAGCAGCTTGGGACAGGCCGGTCCAGGCTACACCTTC
CDR3aa: CASSLGQAGPGYTF

j_gene: TRBJ1-1
v_gene: TRBV12-3/TRBV12-4
d_gene: TRBD1
abundance: medium-sized
CDR3nt: TGTGCCAGCAGCCCGGGACAGCAGAACACTGAAGCTTTCTTT
CDR3aa: CASSPGQQNTEAFF

j_gene: TRBJ1-1
v_gene: TRBV5-6
d_gene: TRBD1
abundance: many
CDR3nt: TGTGCCAGCAGCTTGGGACAGGGGAAGATAAACACTGAAGCTTTCTTT
CDR3aa: CASSLGQGKINTEAFF

j_gene: TRBJ1-1
v_gene: TRBV11-1
d_gene: TRBD1
abundance: many
CDR3nt: TGTGCCAGCGTTCCTCGGGACAGGGGGAACACTGAAGCTTTCTTT
CDR3aa: CASVPRDRGNTEAFF

j_gene: TRBJ2-1
v_gene: TRBV3-1
d_gene: -
abundance: -
CDR3nt: TGTGCCAGCAGCCCCCTCAGGACAACGTACAATGGGCAGTTCTTC
CDR3aa: CASSPLRTTYNGQFF

j_gene: TRBJ2-1
v_gene: TRBV2
d_gene: -
abundance: medium-sized
CDR3nt: TGTGCCAGCAGTGTTGGTAGAGGTTCCTACAATGAGCAGTTCTTC
CDR3aa: CASSVGRGSYNEQFF

j_gene: TRBJ2-1
v_gene: TRBV5-4
d_gene: -
abundance: many
CDR3nt: TGTGCCAGCAGCTTCTCCCGGGAGATCACCTACAATGAGCAGTTCTTC
CDR3aa: CASSFSREITYNEQFF

j_gene: TRBJ1-5
v_gene: TRBV28
d_gene: -
abundance: medium-sized
CDR3nt: TGTGCCAGCAGTTGGGAGGCGGCAAGGGTAAACCAGCCCCAGCATTTT
CDR3aa: CASSWEAARVNQPQHF

j_gene: TRBJ2-1
v_gene: TRBV20-1
d_gene: -
abundance: medium-sized
CDR3nt: TGCAGTGCTAGGGTACCGAGCTCCTACAATGAGCAGTTCTTC
CDR3aa: CSARVPSSYNEQFF

j_gene: TRBJ2-5
v_gene: TRBV28
d_gene: TRBD2
abundance: medium-sized
CDR3nt: TGTGCCAGCTGCTCCCGGGAGGTTAGGACCCAGTACTTC
CDR3aa: CASCSREVRTQYF

j_gene: TRBJ2-6
v_gene: TRBV7-2
d_gene: -
abundance: many
CDR3nt: TGTGCCAGCAGTTCCGGACGGGGAGGCTCTGGGGCCAACGTCCTGACTTTC
CDR3aa: CASSSGRGGSGANVLTF